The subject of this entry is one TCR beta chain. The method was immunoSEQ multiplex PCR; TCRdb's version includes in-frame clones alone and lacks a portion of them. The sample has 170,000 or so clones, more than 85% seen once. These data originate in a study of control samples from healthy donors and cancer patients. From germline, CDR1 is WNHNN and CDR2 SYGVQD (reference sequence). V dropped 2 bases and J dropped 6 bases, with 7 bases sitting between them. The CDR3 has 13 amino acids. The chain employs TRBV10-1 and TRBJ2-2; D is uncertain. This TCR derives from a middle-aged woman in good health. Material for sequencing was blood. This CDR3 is CASSERGAGELFF. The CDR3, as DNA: TGCGCCAGCAGTGAGCGAGGAGCCGGGGAGCTGTTTTTT.